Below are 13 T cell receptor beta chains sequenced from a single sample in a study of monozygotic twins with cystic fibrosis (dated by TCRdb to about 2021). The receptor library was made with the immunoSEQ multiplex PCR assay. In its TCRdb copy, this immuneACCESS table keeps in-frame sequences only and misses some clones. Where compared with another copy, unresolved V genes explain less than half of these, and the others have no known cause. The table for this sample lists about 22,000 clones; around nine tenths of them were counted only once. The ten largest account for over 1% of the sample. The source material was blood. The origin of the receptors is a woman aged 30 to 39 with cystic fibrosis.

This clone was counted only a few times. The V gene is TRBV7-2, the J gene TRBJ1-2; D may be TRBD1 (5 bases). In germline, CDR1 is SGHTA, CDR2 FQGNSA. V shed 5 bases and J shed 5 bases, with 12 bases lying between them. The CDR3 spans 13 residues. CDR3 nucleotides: TGTGCCAGCAGCCCACAGGTTTCGTATGGCTACACCTTC. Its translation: CASSPQVSYGYTF.

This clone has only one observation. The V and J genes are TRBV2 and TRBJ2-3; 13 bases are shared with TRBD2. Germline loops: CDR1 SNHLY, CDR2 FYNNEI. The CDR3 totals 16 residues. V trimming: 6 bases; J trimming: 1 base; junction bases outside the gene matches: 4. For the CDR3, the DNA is TGTGCCAGCAGGGCCGGACTAGCGGGGGGCACAGATACGCAGTATTTT. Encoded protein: CASRAGLAGGTDTQYF.

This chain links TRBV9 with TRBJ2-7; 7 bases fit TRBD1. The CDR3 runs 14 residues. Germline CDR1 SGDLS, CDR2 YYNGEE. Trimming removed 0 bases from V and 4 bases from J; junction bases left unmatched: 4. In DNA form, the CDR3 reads TGTGCCAGCAGCGTAGCGACAGGGCAATACGAGCAGTACTTC. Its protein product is CASSVATGQYEQYF.

The CDR3 DNA reads TGTGCCAGCAGCGCCGGACTAGCGGGCATTCAAGAGACCCAGTACTTC. It encodes CASSAGLAGIQETQYF. This chain connects TRBV5-6 to TRBJ2-5; TRBD2 aligns across 11 bases. The CDR3 contains 16 residues. The germline V gene has CDR1 SGHDT and CDR2 YYEEEE. Trimming at V came to 4 bases and at J to 2 bases, leaving 7 bases not matched to a gene.

CDR3 in amino acids: CASSLGPRGTIRDGYTF. In DNA, the CDR3 is TGTGCCAGCAGCTTAGGTCCGAGGGGGACAATCAGGGATGGCTACACCTTC. V is TRBV11-2 and J is TRBJ1-2; a possible D gene is TRBD1 (6 bases). Trimming removed 1 base at V and 6 bases at J, with 21 bases between. CDR1 and CDR2 from the germline V gene are SGHAT and FQNNGV. This CDR3 comprises 17 residues.

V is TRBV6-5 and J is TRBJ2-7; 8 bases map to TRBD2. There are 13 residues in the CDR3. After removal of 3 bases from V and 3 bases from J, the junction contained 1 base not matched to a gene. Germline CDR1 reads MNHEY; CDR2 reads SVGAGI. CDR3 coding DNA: TGTGCCAGCAGTTATCGGGGGGGCTACGAGCAGTACTTC. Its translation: CASSYRGGYEQYF.

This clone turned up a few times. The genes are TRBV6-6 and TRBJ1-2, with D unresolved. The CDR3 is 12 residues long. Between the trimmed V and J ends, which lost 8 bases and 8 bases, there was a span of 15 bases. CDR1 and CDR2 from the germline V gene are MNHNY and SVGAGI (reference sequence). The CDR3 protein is CASLDDSSGYTF. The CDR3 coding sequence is TGTGCCAGCCTTGATGATTCGTCCGGCTACACCTTC.

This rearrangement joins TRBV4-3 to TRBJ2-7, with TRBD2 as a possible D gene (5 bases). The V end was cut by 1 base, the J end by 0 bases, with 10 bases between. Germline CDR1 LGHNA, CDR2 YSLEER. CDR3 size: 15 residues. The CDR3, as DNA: TGCGCCAGCAGCCAAGGAACGGGGAGCTCCTACGAGCAGTACTTC. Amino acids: CASSQGTGSSYEQYF.

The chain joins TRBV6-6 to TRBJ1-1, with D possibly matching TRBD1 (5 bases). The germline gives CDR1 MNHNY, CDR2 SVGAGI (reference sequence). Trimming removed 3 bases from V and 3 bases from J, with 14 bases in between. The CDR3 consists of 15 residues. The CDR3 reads CASSYIAGMDTEAFF. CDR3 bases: TGTGCCAGCAGTTATATTGCAGGGATGGACACTGAAGCTTTCTTT.

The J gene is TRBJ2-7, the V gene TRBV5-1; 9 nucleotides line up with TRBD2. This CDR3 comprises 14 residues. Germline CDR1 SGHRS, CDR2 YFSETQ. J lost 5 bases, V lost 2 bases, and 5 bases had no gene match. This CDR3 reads CASSFAGGPHEQYF. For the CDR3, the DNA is TGCGCCAGCAGCTTTGCGGGGGGGCCTCACGAGCAGTACTTC.

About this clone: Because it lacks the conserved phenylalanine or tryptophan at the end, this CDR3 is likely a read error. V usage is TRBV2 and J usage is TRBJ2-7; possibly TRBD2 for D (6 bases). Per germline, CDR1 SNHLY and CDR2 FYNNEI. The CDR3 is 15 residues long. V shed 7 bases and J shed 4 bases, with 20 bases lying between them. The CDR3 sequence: CASNDWLATPYEQYL. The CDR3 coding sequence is TGTGCCAGCAATGATTGGCTAGCGACGCCTTACGAGCAGTACCTC.

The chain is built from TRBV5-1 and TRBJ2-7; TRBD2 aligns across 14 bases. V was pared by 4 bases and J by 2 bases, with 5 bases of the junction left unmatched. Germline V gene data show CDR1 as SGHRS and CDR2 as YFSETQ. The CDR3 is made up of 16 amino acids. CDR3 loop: CASSPGLAGGAYEQYF. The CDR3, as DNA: TGCGCCAGCAGCCCCGGACTAGCGGGGGGTGCCTACGAGCAGTACTTC.

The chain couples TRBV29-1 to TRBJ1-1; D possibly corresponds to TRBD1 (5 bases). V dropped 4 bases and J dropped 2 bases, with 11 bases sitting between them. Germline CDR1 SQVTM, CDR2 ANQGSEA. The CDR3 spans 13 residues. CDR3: CSVAVGTNTEAFF. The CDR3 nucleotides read TGCAGCGTTGCCGTGGGGACTAACACTGAAGCTTTCTTT.